This TCR beta chain was profiled in a study of OX40 agonist ivuxolimab in advanced cancers. A note on the overall study: Ivuxolimab, which targeted the costimulatory receptor OX40 (CD134), was an agonistic, fully human IgG2 monoclonal antibody. Intravenous ivuxolimab was administered to patients every 2 weeks at six dose levels: 0.01, 0.1, 0.3, 1.5, 3 and 10 mg/kg. Among the 52 dose-escalation patients, approximately 20 had hepatocellular carcinoma, about 15 melanoma, 9 renal cell carcinoma and 9 head and neck cancer. In the dose-escalation cohort, around four fifths of patients were male, and the mean age was around 65 years with a range of about 20 to 79. Prior anti-PD-1, anti-PD-L1 or anti-CTLA-4 therapy was permitted, and 30% to 45% of dose-escalation patients had received checkpoint inhibitors. Partial responses were achieved by three dose-escalation patients, of whom one had hepatocellular carcinoma and two had cutaneous melanoma. The point of sequencing TCRbeta in the periphery was to test whether ivuxolimab changed TCR sequence diversity and drove clonal T-cell expansion. The paper reports the monotherapy dose-escalation portion (N ≈ 52 patients) of the phase I ivuxolimab trial.

Genomic DNA was isolated from the sorted cells so that the TCRbeta CDR3 region could be sequenced. The immunoSEQ Assay was used for sequencing of TCRbeta CDR3 regions. What TCRdb holds here is the immuneACCESS table cut down to in-frame rearrangements. Part of the clones is not present; checked against another copy, under half of the missing clones reflect an unresolved V gene, and the others are unexplained. This sample comprises tens of thousands of clones, roughly nine tenths of them detected only once. Of the sample, 13% to 15% falls within the top ten clones. Regarding this clone: What this receptor recognizes is not known. No clone much larger than this one lies a single base away; base qualities are absent.

The trial excluded patients who had a history of autoimmune disease or who were on systemic immunosuppression. Peripheral blood for TCR sequencing was collected from all dose cohorts at baseline, on cycle 4 day 1, and on cycle 7 day 1. The samples were drawn from a first-in-human, open-label, multicenter phase I dose-escalation trial of ivuxolimab. Adults with locally advanced or metastatic head and neck squamous cell, hepatocellular, melanoma or renal cell carcinoma were enrolled in the trial. Before TCR sequencing, CD4+ T cells and CD8+ T cells from peripheral blood were sorted into separate populations. The junction carries 10 bases between V and J, which are trimmed by 8 bases and 2 bases respectively. The CDR3, cysteine through phenylalanine, is 13 amino acids long. Solely the CDR3 DNA is kept, with 39 bases framed from the first base. The germline V gene sets CDR1 to MNHNS and CDR2 to SASEGT.

Overall study outcomes, separate from this receptor: Low levels of normalized T-cell clonal expansion were also seen in some patients who did not respond. In the 0.1-3.0 mg/kg groups, partial responders were among the patients with the lowest normalized peripheral clonal expansion, particularly in CD8+ T cells. Which antigens the clonally expanded peripheral T cells were specific for was not determined. At doses of 0.1 to 3.0 mg/kg, clonal expansion of both CD4+ and CD8+ T cells in blood was seen between baseline and week 6. After ivuxolimab, CD8+ T cells had more expanded clones than CD4+ T cells on average.

Sequenced here: CD4+ or CD8+ T cells sorted from blood, sampled in a trial of the OX40 agonist ivuxolimab. The clonotype originates from an adult with an advanced solid tumor such as melanoma, head and neck, liver or kidney cancer. This receptor chain uses TRBV6-1 and TRBJ2-1; the D call is tentative, TRBD1 or TRBD2, as each matches 5 bases. The sequenced DNA is TGTGCCAGCTCTTGGGGGACCTACAATGAGCAGTTCTTC. This encodes CASSWGTYNEQFF.